The 4 T cell receptor beta chains below come from one sample, sequenced in a study of graft-versus-host responses after intestinal transplantation. The assay was immunoSEQ multiplex PCR, and TCRdb's table has in-frame clones only and misses some. The sample has tens of thousands of clones, around 92% seen once; the top ten hold about 40%. The sample consisted of PBMCs, taken roughly 260 days after intestinal transplant. These receptors were obtained from a human patient who received an intestinal transplant, so some T cells may come from the graft donor.

The chain uses TRBV28 and TRBJ1-5; 10 bases align to TRBD1. CDR3 length: 17 residues. Per germline, CDR1 MDHEN and CDR2 SYDVKM. J gave up 0 bases and V 6 bases, and 8 bases lay outside the gene matches. CDR3 residues: CASSWTGGGYSNQPQHF. The DNA for the CDR3 is TGTGCCAGCAGCTGGACAGGGGGGGGTTATAGCAATCAGCCCCAGCATTTT.

The chain is built from TRBV10-3 and TRBJ1-1, with D maybe TRBD1 (5 bases). Looked up from germline, CDR1 is ENHRY and CDR2 is SYGVKD. CDR3 size: 15 residues. V was cut by 4 bases and J by 1 base, with 13 bases left in between. CDR3 loop: CAISADSIGNTEAFF. The CDR3 DNA is TGTGCCATCAGTGCTGACAGCATTGGGAACACTGAAGCTTTCTTT.

In this sample, this clone turned up once. The genes are TRBV2 and TRBJ1-4; 8 bases match TRBD1. This CDR3 has 14 amino acids. V was pared by 10 bases and J by 8 bases, with 12 bases of the junction left unmatched. The germline V gene encodes CDR1 SNHLY and CDR2 FYNNEI. CDR3 nucleotides: TGTGCCACATCTTTCGGGACAGGCTCCGAAAAACTGTTTTTT. It codes for CATSFGTGSEKLFF.

The table lists this clone with a count of one. The rearrangement joins TRBV2 to TRBJ1-1; a possible D gene is TRBD1 (5 bases). The CDR3 has 13 residues. Trimming pared 6 bases from V and 7 bases from J, leaving 15 bases between. The germline V gene has CDR1 SNHLY and CDR2 FYNNEI. CDR3 nucleotides: TGTGCCAGCAGGCTTCCAGACAGCAATGAAGCTTTCTTT. The encoded protein is CASRLPDSNEAFF.